This passage covers 24 T cell receptor beta chains from one sample sequenced in a study of identifying expanded T cells in peripheral blood. This table comes from immunoSEQ multiplex PCR, and its TCRdb copy is limited to in-frame clones, with some not included. The sample holds some 75,000 clones, 85% to 90% seen once. The sample comprised blood. Every receptor here comes from a person aged 18 to 70 in good health.

The CDR3 here is CAYSSPGTVNTEAFF. DNA for the CDR3: TGTGCCTACAGCAGCCCCGGGACGGTGAACACTGAAGCTTTCTTT. V usage is TRBV21-1 and J usage is TRBJ1-1. TRBV21-1 is a recognized pseudogene. The CDR3 has 15 residues.

The chain is built from TRBV15 and TRBJ2-5, with D tentatively TRBD2 (6 bases). The better agreement between TRBJ2-7 and the DNA end casts doubt on the J call. The germline V gene encodes CDR1 LNHNV and CDR2 YYDKDF (reference sequence). CDR3 length equals 16 residues. The CDR3 nucleotides are TGTGCCACCAGCAGAGTGGCCGGGACTTGGGGTAACGAGCAGTACTTC. It encodes CATSRVAGTWGNEQYF.

This clone was detected once. V is TRBV7-3 and J is TRBJ2-3, with 8 positions matching TRBD2. Germline assignment: CDR1 SGHTA and CDR2 FQGTGA. CDR3 length: 17 amino acids. The ends lost 5 bases at V and 0 bases at J; junction bases unmatched: 10. The CDR3 DNA sequence: TGTGCCAGCAGCCCGAGGCGGCGGGGGGCTAGCACAGATACGCAGTATTTT. Its protein product is CASSPRRRGASTDTQYF.

V and J are TRBV25-1 and TRBJ1-5, with 7 bases fitting TRBD1. The V gene's germline CDR1 is MGHDK and CDR2 SYGVNS. Trimming removed 6 bases from V and 7 bases from J; junction bases left unmatched: 3. The CDR3 runs to 12 residues. CDR3 nucleotides: TGTGCCAGCAGCCCGACAGGGCAGCCCCAGCATTTT. The encoded protein is CASSPTGQPQHF. The complete variable domain, with remaining parts taken from reference TRBV25-1 and TRBJ1-5, reads EADIYQTPRYLVIGTGKKITLECSQTMGHDKMYWYQQDPGMELHLIHYSYGVNSTEKGDLSSESTVSRIRTEHFPLTLESARPSHTSQYLCASSPTGQPQHFGDGTRLSIL.

The chain joins TRBV2 to TRBJ2-7; D perhaps matches TRBD2 (6 bases). Germline CDR1 reads SNHLY; CDR2 reads FYNNEI. V dropped 1 base and J dropped 2 bases, with 12 bases sitting between them. The CDR3 has 15 amino acids. CDR3 in amino acids: CASSEEGRGTYEQYF. The CDR3 DNA sequence: TGTGCCAGCAGTGAAGAGGGACGGGGGACCTACGAGCAGTACTTC. Full variable domain (remainder filled in from reference TRBV2 and TRBJ2-7): EPEVTQTPSHQVTQMGQEVILRCVPISNHLYFYWYRQILGQKVEFLVSFYNNEISEKSEIFDDQFSVERPDGSNFTLKIRSTKLEDSAMYFCASSEEGRGTYEQYFGPGTRLTVT.

The chain carries TRBV19 and TRBJ2-1; no definite D call. This CDR3 is 16 amino acids long. The germline V gene encodes CDR1 LNHDA and CDR2 SQIVND (reference sequence). V dropped 3 bases and J dropped 0 bases, with 12 bases sitting between them. The CDR3 loop is CASSIKRWDSYNEQFF. CDR3 bases: TGTGCCAGTAGTATTAAAAGATGGGACTCCTACAATGAGCAGTTCTTC.

This chain joins TRBV29-1 and TRBJ1-2; possibly TRBD1 for D (5 bases). This CDR3 contains 13 residues. Between the trimmed V and J ends, which lost 5 bases and 5 bases, there was a span of 15 bases. The germline V gene encodes CDR1 SQVTM and CDR2 ANQGSEA. The CDR3 sequence: CSVFDPGRYGYTF. The CDR3 DNA reads as TGCAGCGTTTTCGACCCAGGGAGGTATGGCTACACCTTC.

This clone was seen once. The chain joins TRBV7-3 to TRBJ2-2, with a weak D call TRBD2 (6 bases). The germline V gene encodes CDR1 SGHTA and CDR2 FQGTGA. Trimming shortened V by 6 bases and J by 2 bases, and 10 bases separated the two germline ends. This CDR3 contains 14 residues. CDR3 amino acids: CASREEGNTGELFF. The CDR3 DNA follows: TGTGCCAGCAGAGAGGAGGGAAACACCGGGGAGCTGTTTTTT. Filled out from reference TRBV7-3 and TRBJ2-2, the complete variable domain reads GAGVSQTPSNKVTEKGKYVELRCDPISGHTALYWYRQSLGQGPEFLIYFQGTGAADDSGLPNDRFFAVRPEGSVSTLKIQRTERGDSAVYLCASREEGNTGELFFGEGSRLTVL.

The V and J genes are TRBV10-3 and TRBJ2-3, with 8 bases aligning to TRBD1. Trimming took 3 bases from V and 0 from J; bases not matched to a gene: 2. Germline V gene sequence: CDR1 ENHRY, CDR2 SYGVKD. The CDR3 has 15 amino acids. CDR3 nucleotide sequence: TGTGCCATCAGTGAAGGGACAGGAAGCACAGATACGCAGTATTTT. It translates to CAISEGTGSTDTQYF.

The chain employs TRBV7-9 and TRBJ2-7, with D unclear. V was pared by 1 base and J by 0 bases, with 1 base between. The CDR3 has 12 residues. CDR1 is SEHNR and CDR2 is FQNEAQ in the germline V gene (reference sequence). The CDR3 DNA is TGTGCCAGCAGCTTAGTCTCCTACGAGCAGTACTTC. As protein: CASSLVSYEQYF.

The CDR3 nucleotides read TGTGCCAGCAGCCCCCGGGACAGGGGGATCGGGTACCAAGAGACCCAGTACTTC. Translation: CASSPRDRGIGYQETQYF. J is TRBJ2-5 and V is TRBV7-2, with 11 nucleotides matching TRBD1. The J segment lost 0 bases and the V segment lost 5 bases, leaving 11 bases of the junction unmatched. Germline CDR1 and CDR2: SGHTA and FQGNSA. CDR3 size: 18 residues. The whole variable domain, remainder taken from reference TRBV7-2 and TRBJ2-5, is GAGVSQSPSNKVTEKGKDVELRCDPISGHTALYWYRQSLGQGLEFLIYFQGNSAPDKSGLPSDRFSAERTGGSVSTLTIQRTQQEDSAVYLCASSPRDRGIGYQETQYFGPGTRLLVL.

The chain combines TRBV6-9 with TRBJ1-2, with D possibly TRBD1 on 5 matching bases. Trimming removed 2 bases from V and 5 bases from J, with 21 bases in between. Germline CDR1 MNHGY, CDR2 SVAAGI. CDR3 length: 17 amino acids. The CDR3 nucleotides read TGTGCCAGCAGTTATACAAAGGGCCGACGAGGGACGTATGGCTACACCTTC. It encodes CASSYTKGRRGTYGYTF.

This rearrangement joins TRBV7-3 to TRBJ2-1, with 10 nucleotides matching TRBD1. Germline CDR1 SGHTA, CDR2 FQGTGA. CDR3 length: 14 amino acids. V dropped 3 bases and J dropped 9; count of bases not matched to a gene: 5. CDR3 sequence: CASSFRQGACEQFF. CDR3 in DNA: TGTGCCAGCAGCTTCCGACAGGGGGCTTGTGAGCAGTTCTTC.

In its sample, this clone was seen a few times. The chain uses TRBV6-1 and TRBJ2-7; D remains unclear. CDR3 length: 12 amino acids. Germline V gene lookup returns CDR1 MNHNS and CDR2 SASEGT. The ends were cut back, 7 bases at V and 0 bases at J, with 7 bases in the middle. CDR3 nucleotide sequence: TGTGCCAGCAAACTTTCCTCCTACGAGCAGTACTTC. It yields the protein CASKLSSYEQYF.

The gene calls are TRBV6-5 and TRBJ2-7, with 11 bases aligning to TRBD2. V lost 10 bases, J lost 1 base, and 6 bases stayed unmatched. This CDR3 is 14 amino acids long. The germline gives CDR1 MNHEY, CDR2 SVGAGI. The DNA of the CDR3 is TGTGCCACGGATGCTAGCGGGGGGTCCTACGAGCAGTACTTC. It codes for CATDASGGSYEQYF.

The chain employs TRBV5-1 and TRBJ2-1; D ambiguous. Germline loops: CDR1 SGHRS, CDR2 YFSETQ. The CDR3 contains 14 residues. Between the trimmed V and J ends, which lost 5 bases and 4 bases, there was a span of 13 bases. The CDR3 nucleotides read TGCGCCAGCAGTCCGACGACGACTTACAATGAGCAGTTCTTC. Translated: CASSPTTTYNEQFF.

The chain has TRBV6-6 and TRBJ2-7; 9 bases fit TRBD1. V lost 6 bases, J lost 3 bases, and 3 bases stayed unmatched. CDR1 is MNHNY and CDR2 is SVGAGI in the germline V gene (reference sequence). This CDR3 contains 13 residues. Here the CDR3 reads CASSRQGVYEQYF. CDR3 bases: TGTGCCAGCAGCAGACAGGGGGTCTACGAGCAGTACTTC.

The rearrangement uses TRBV5-4 and TRBJ2-2, with 8 bases that match TRBD1. The CDR3 is 15 residues long. Trimming at V came to 4 bases and at J to 5 bases, leaving 7 bases not matched to a gene. In germline, CDR1 is SGHNT, CDR2 YYREEE (reference sequence). The CDR3 loop is CASSSGQGRTGELFF. CDR3 coding DNA: TGTGCCAGCAGCAGCGGACAGGGACGAACCGGGGAGCTGTTTTTT.

The rearrangement joins TRBV4-2 to TRBJ2-2, with 8 bases lining up with TRBD2. In germline, CDR1 is LGHNA, CDR2 YNFKEQ. The V gene end was trimmed by 4 bases and the J gene end by 4 bases; junction bases not matched to a gene: 5. CDR3 size: 15 residues. CDR3 sequence: CASSPRGTSTGELFF. CDR3 sequence (DNA): TGTGCCAGCAGCCCTCGCGGGACTAGCACCGGGGAGCTGTTTTTT.

The chain has TRBV5-4 and TRBJ2-3, with TRBD1 as a possible D gene (6 bases). This CDR3 has 14 residues. V shed 4 bases and J shed 2 bases, with 11 bases lying between them. In germline, CDR1 is SGHNT, CDR2 YYREEE (reference sequence). The CDR3 spells CASSLDSYTDTQYF. The CDR3 DNA reads as TGTGCCAGCAGCCTGGACAGCTACACAGATACGCAGTATTTT.

The chain employs TRBV28 and TRBJ2-1; TRBD2 agrees at 9 bases. The CDR3 is 16 amino acids. From germline, CDR1 is MDHEN and CDR2 SYDVKM. The trim removed 6 bases at V and 7 bases at J, leaving 13 bases unmatched. In nucleotides, the CDR3 is TGTGCCAGCAGGGTCGGTAGCGGGAGACCCCCAAATGAGCAGTTCTTC. Translation: CASRVGSGRPPNEQFF.

This clone was picked up one time. This chain uses TRBV18 with TRBJ2-1, with D possibly being TRBD1 (6 bases). V shed 5 bases and J shed 5 bases, with 10 bases lying between them. The CDR3 runs to 13 residues. Germline-derived CDR1 and CDR2 are KGHSH and LQKENI. CDR3 region: CASSTGLDNEQFF. CDR3 in DNA: TGTGCCAGCTCAACAGGGCTCGACAATGAGCAGTTCTTC.

This chain uses TRBV5-4 with TRBJ1-2; D is unclear. The length of the CDR3 is 14 residues. The V end lost 6 bases, the J end lost 8 bases, and 20 bases lay between the germline ends. Per the germline V gene, CDR1 is SGHNT and CDR2 is YYREEE (reference sequence). The CDR3 DNA follows: TGTGCCAGCACCGTCCCGGAAGCCCTCGGAGGCTACACCTTC. It specifies CASTVPEALGGYTF.

This sequence joins TRBV7-2 and TRBJ2-1; 7 bases fit TRBD2. The CDR3 contains 15 residues. The V and J ends lost 1 base and 6 bases, in that order; junction bases with no gene match: 6. Germline-derived CDR1 and CDR2 are SGHTA and FQGNSA. CDR3 amino acids: CASSLGGGILNEQFF. The CDR3 DNA is TGTGCCAGCAGCTTAGGGGGGGGGATACTCAATGAGCAGTTCTTC.